The subject of this entry is one T cell receptor beta chain. The antigen is undetermined. Between the trimmed V and J ends, which lost 8 bases and 2 bases, there was a span of 8 bases. CDR1 and CDR2 from the germline V gene are WNHNN and SYGVQD (reference sequence). The CDR3 contains 12 residues. This sample was taken from a study of CD8+CD57+ T cells in acquired aplastic anemia. Across the whole study: Sorted CD4+ and CD8+ cells gave a mean 3.2 ug DNA, range roughly 0.18 to 30 ug. Notes on the study in general: Patients and controls were found to share fewer than 35 CD8+ CDR3 sequences.

CD8+CD57+ cell expansion, shown by flow cytometry, had occurred in the patients selected for sequencing. Blood was sampled before the patients had received any therapy. Genomic DNA provided the template from which TCR beta VDJ and CDR3 profiles were obtained. TCRdb re-called the reads through MiXCR, storing one row per CDR3 protein. The top ten hold approximately 3% of the sample, which has roughly 160,000 distinct CDR3 sequences, roughly 43% seen once. This chain joins TRBV10-1 and TRBJ2-3; perhaps D is TRBD1 or TRBD2 (5 bases each). The sequenced material came from sorted CD4+, CD8+, or CD8+CD57+ T cells (not recorded which) from PBMCs. The source of this sequence is a human donor with aplastic anemia. This CDR3 is CASAGTTDTQYF. DNA for the CDR3: TGCGCCAGCGCCGGGACCACAGATACGCAGTATTTT.